A selection of T cell receptor beta chains follows, all from one sample in a study of cytomegalovirus exposure and HLA in healthy donors. This table comes from immunoSEQ multiplex PCR, and its TCRdb copy is limited to in-frame clones, with some not included. The sample holds more than 150,000 clones; over 75% are singletons and the top ten take 3.5% to 4%. The sequenced sample consisted of PBMCs. The source is a man aged 50-59 years in good health and CMV-seronegative. Both conserved end residues are part of each CDR3. The D gene is left open where the match is weak. Clone size is shown for a subset of rows, as once, few, many or a class of expanded clone.

clone_size d_call j_call v_call cdr3_aa cdr3_nt
- - TRBJ2-7 TRBV7-9 CASSRGRGYEQYF TGTGCCAGCAGCCGTGGACGGGGCTACGAGCAGTACTTC
- - TRBJ1-5 TRBV19 CASSIEGSRPQHF TGTGCCAGTAGTATAGAAGGGAGCAGGCCCCAGCATTTT
- TRBD1 TRBJ1-1 TRBV30 CAWGTGGTEAFF TGTGCCTGGGGAACAGGGGGCACTGAAGCTTTCTTT
- - TRBJ1-6 TRBV4-1 CASSLDETGGSPLHF TGCGCCAGCAGCCTTGACGAGACGGGGGGATCACCCCTCCACTTT
few TRBD1 TRBJ2-7 TRBV5-1 CASSLDGTAYEQYF TGCGCCAGCAGCTTGGACGGGACAGCCTACGAGCAGTACTTC
- - TRBJ1-3 TRBV21-1 CASSKEAGPSGNTIYF TGTGCCAGCAGCAAAGAGGCAGGCCCCTCTGGAAACACCATATATTTT
- - TRBJ1-5 TRBV7-9 CASSGGGNQPQHF TGTGCCAGCAGTGGGGGGGGCAATCAGCCCCAGCATTTT
once - TRBJ1-2 TRBV7-2 CASSFEGGAGLYGYTF TGTGCCAGCAGCTTTGAAGGGGGAGCGGGACTCTATGGCTACACCTTC
once - TRBJ1-5 TRBV27 CASRPTSQGVGQPQHF TGTGCCAGCAGACCTACTTCACAGGGCGTGGGTCAGCCCCAGCATTTT
- TRBD1 TRBJ1-2 TRBV7-3 CASSPGTGNNYGYTF TGTGCCAGCAGCCCTGGGACAGGGAATAACTATGGCTACACCTTC
- TRBD1 TRBJ1-6 TRBV2 CASFSGQGANSPLHF TGTGCCAGCTTTTCCGGACAGGGAGCTAATTCACCCCTCCACTTT
- - TRBJ2-7 TRBV15 CATSRDSPGTSRGYEQYF TGTGCCACCAGCAGAGACTCCCCCGGGACCTCCAGGGGATACGAGCAGTACTTC
- - TRBJ2-3 TRBV13 CASSGGISPDTQYF TGTGCCAGCAGCGGGGGGATTAGCCCAGATACGCAGTATTTT
- - TRBJ2-7 TRBV12-5 CASGTGAYEQYF TGTGCTAGTGGAACAGGAGCCTACGAGCAGTACTTC
- - TRBJ1-5 TRBV4-1 CASSAFGREPQHF TGCGCCAGCAGCGCTTTCGGTCGGGAGCCCCAGCATTTT
- - TRBJ1-2 TRBV6-5 CASSSNRASFGYTF TGTGCCAGCAGTTCGAACAGGGCGTCTTTTGGCTACACCTTC
- - TRBJ2-3 TRBV5-1 CASSRGQHTDTQYF TGCGCCAGCAGCAGAGGACAGCACACAGATACGCAGTATTTT
- TRBD1 TRBJ1-2 TRBV6-5 CASLGGASGYTF TGTGCCAGCCTAGGGGGCGCGAGTGGCTACACCTTC
- - TRBJ1-2 TRBV13 CASSLLSRGGGYTF TGTGCCAGCAGCCTATTAAGCAGGGGTGGAGGCTACACCTTC
few - TRBJ2-1 TRBV19 CASSLGSSSYNEQFF TGTGCCAGTTCGTTAGGGAGTAGCTCCTACAATGAGCAGTTCTTC
once TRBD1 TRBJ1-5 TRBV11-2 CASSAGTGVQPQHF TGTGCCAGCAGCGCTGGGACAGGGGTTCAGCCCCAGCATTTT
- TRBD1 TRBJ1-2 TRBV19 CASSTRGKDYGYTF TGTGCCAGTAGTACCAGGGGGAAGGACTATGGCTACACCTTC
once TRBD2 TRBJ2-2 TRBV10-3 CAISRLAGGSNTGELFF TGTGCCATCAGTCGACTAGCGGGGGGGTCGAACACCGGGGAGCTGTTTTTT
few TRBD1 TRBJ1-5 TRBV5-6 CASSRDRDQPQHF TGTGCCAGCAGCCGAGACAGGGATCAGCCCCAGCATTTT
- - TRBJ1-1 TRBV18 CASSPNSGLGVGTEAFF TGTGCCAGCTCACCCAATTCGGGACTTGGAGTAGGGACTGAAGCTTTCTTT
- TRBD1 TRBJ2-2 TRBV5-8 CASSLWEGGAPGELFF TGTGCCAGCAGCTTGTGGGAAGGGGGCGCACCCGGGGAGCTGTTTTTT
- - TRBJ1-2 TRBV7-9 CASRDSVYGYTF TGTGCCAGCAGAGACAGCGTCTATGGCTACACCTTC
- - TRBJ1-2 TRBV10-3 CAASVRTDYGYTF TGTGCCGCCAGCGTGCGTACGGACTATGGCTACACCTTC
- - TRBJ2-3 TRBV25-1 CASSVSGVDTQYF TGTGCCAGCAGTGTCTCAGGGGTAGATACGCAGTATTTT
- TRBD1 TRBJ1-6 TRBV30 CAWNDRGPSPLHF TGTGCCTGGAACGACAGGGGGCCTTCACCCCTCCACTTT
- TRBD2 TRBJ2-1 TRBV7-8 CASGTTPGLAGLTPSNEQFF TGTGCCAGCGGCACTACCCCGGGACTAGCGGGGCTTACCCCCAGTAATGAGCAGTTCTTC
few - TRBJ1-1 TRBV6-1 CASSESLRVSEAFF TGTGCCAGCAGTGAATCTCTCAGGGTGAGTGAAGCTTTCTTT
- TRBD1 TRBJ1-6 TRBV4-3 CASSQDPGQGSSYNSPLHF TGCGCCAGCAGCCAAGATCCTGGACAGGGAAGCTCCTATAATTCACCCCTCCACTTT
- - TRBJ1-2 TRBV23-1 CASSQSGQPPYTF TGCGCCAGCAGTCAGTCCGGACAGCCCCCCTACACCTTC
- - TRBJ1-6 TRBV2 CASSELSGVKYNSPLHF TGTGCCAGCAGTGAACTATCAGGGGTAAAATATAATTCACCCCTCCACTTT
- - TRBJ2-2 TRBV7-6 CASSFSERTGELFF TGTGCCAGCAGCTTCAGCGAGAGGACCGGGGAGCTGTTTTTT
- TRBD1 TRBJ1-5 TRBV2 CASRDRGVGQPQHF TGTGCCAGCAGGGACAGGGGAGTAGGTCAGCCCCAGCATTTT
- - TRBJ1-4 TRBV7-2 CASSPWSGDNEKLFF TGTGCCAGCAGCCCCTGGTCAGGGGATAATGAAAAACTGTTTTTT
- - TRBJ2-5 TRBV7-9 CSSSLPGQQETQYF TGTTCCAGCAGCTTACCTGGACAGCAAGAGACCCAGTACTTC
- TRBD2 TRBJ2-7 TRBV4-3 CASSQALAGSYEQYF TGCGCCAGCAGCCAAGCACTAGCGGGCTCCTACGAGCAGTACTTC
- TRBD2 TRBJ2-3 TRBV7-3 CASSRTSGGLSTDTQYF TGTGCCAGCAGCCGGACTAGCGGGGGGCTCAGCACAGATACGCAGTATTTT
- - TRBJ1-2 TRBV7-8 CASSAQEGYYGYTF TGTGCCAGCAGCGCGCAGGAGGGGTACTATGGCTACACCTTC
- - TRBJ2-1 TRBV7-8 CASSFRDTYNEQFF TGTGCCAGCAGCTTCCGGGACACTTACAATGAGCAGTTCTTC
- - TRBJ2-7 TRBV7-9 CASSLGTGSHEQYF TGTGCCAGCAGCTTGGGAACAGGGTCACACGAGCAGTACTTC
- TRBD1 TRBJ1-6 TRBV7-6 CVRDRVSSPLHF TGTGTTCGGGACAGGGTGAGTTCACCCCTCCACTTT
few - TRBJ2-5 TRBV4-3 CASSHLNGETQYF TGCGCCAGCAGCCACTTGAACGGAGAGACCCAGTACTTC
- - TRBJ2-3 TRBV27 CASSLSGGSADTQYF TGTGCCAGCAGTTTGTCTGGGGGCTCGGCAGATACGCAGTATTTT
once - TRBJ2-1 TRBV7-7 CASSFTEYNEQFF TGTGCTAGCAGCTTTACAGAATACAATGAGCAGTTCTTC
- TRBD1 TRBJ1-4 TRBV9 CAIPGQGAWDEKLFF TGTGCCATCCCGGGACAGGGCGCGTGGGATGAAAAACTGTTTTTT